This T cell receptor beta chain was sequenced in a study of cytomegalovirus exposure and HLA in healthy donors (dated by TCRdb to the late 2010s). General notes on the study: An earlier analysis of under 600 of the donors reported more than 250 Gb of sequence data and 120 million or so unique TCR beta sequences from roughly 200 million T cells. An early release that covered 500 to 800 HLA-typed donors contained around 300 gigabases of sequencing data and about 84 million unique TCR sequences. Among the 398 genotyped donors, roughly 80% belonged to the genetic ancestry cluster associated with self-reported Caucasian donors. The study aimed to test whether cataloging public T cell receptors could reveal signatures of past pathogen exposure. The study profiled the T cell repertoires of about 640 subjects by immunosequencing and related them to cytomegalovirus serostatus. In addition to the first cohort of hundreds of subjects, a separate validation cohort of over 90 different subjects was used. To predict cytomegalovirus infection status, the study combined high-throughput TCR immunosequencing, statistical association of individual TCRs with disease status, and machine learning. A later analysis re-analyzed previously published TCR beta repertoires from approximately 700 donors and added high-resolution HLA genotyping to study TCR occurrence patterns. The later analysis used no new phenotypic data to find candidate immune exposures, relying instead on TCR beta sequences and their occurrence across donors. An earlier analysis of 500 to 750 of the donors applied high-throughput TCR beta sequencing to assess whether each TCR beta V gene segment acted as functional or pseudogenic. Donor age, sex, ethnicity and CMV serostatus were compiled together with the repertoire data. A later genetic analysis took genome-wide SNP genotypes for about 55% of the 666 donors and used that subset as a discovery cohort. Every repertoire in the discovery cohort had been generated on one and the same sequencing platform. HLA typing included class I and class II loci at four-digit resolution. The number of donors typed differed by locus, with about 629-630 for A, B, C, DRB1 and DQB1, 522 for DQA1, 600 to 610 for DPA1, and some 450 for DPB1. Five DR-DQ haplotypes were treated as single units for association and clustering because of strong linkage in the cohort. Among around 400 genotyped donors of the cohort, an average of roughly 240,000 unique TCR beta nucleotide sequences were sequenced per donor, roughly a sixth of them non-productive. Results the study describes overall, beyond this receptor: Some IMGT-functional V segments, including TRBV6-2 and TRBV6-3, could not be distinguished by the 87-base-pair reads and were therefore excluded. Because counts were too low, 15 to 20 rarely observed V segments, including chromosome 9 orphons, were excluded from the earlier analysis of about 500 of the donors. While some public TCRs were present in many individuals, most TCR sequences turned up only very rarely across donors. A cluster of highly shared sequence variants was judged likely to be a technical artifact of the sequencing pipeline. In this cohort, only TCR beta chains were sequenced, and detectable features were limited by the absence of alpha or paired-chain data. Strong co-occurrence of HLA alleles, especially DR and DQ, made assigning TCR associations to individual alleles difficult. Cytomegalovirus status was reported to be diagnosed by the classifier with high specificity and sensitivity in both the original and validation cohorts. In a later genetic analysis, fewer N-insertions in productive TCRs were reported among donors in an Asian-associated ancestry cluster than the approximately 670-donor mean. In the study, some 160 TCR beta chains were listed as associated with cytomegalovirus. Immune exposure information for the cohort was limited to CMV serostatus. Linkage disequilibrium might explain the correlated functional status among segregating V segments, but an unknown experimental factor could not be excluded. Because HLA typing was missing for some donors at each locus, association tests included only the typed subset. A later genetic analysis associated a missense DCLRE1C variant with V-gene and J-gene trimming of TCR beta chains, and an independent cohort replicated the association. In a later analysis, some 18,000 TCR beta sequences were associated with specific HLA alleles at a false discovery rate of 0.05. An earlier analysis of some 590 of the donors showed that most TCR beta V segments appeared in productive rearrangements either about 90% or about 30% of the time, which broadly matched IMGT annotations. Three of the identified cytomegalovirus-associated TCR beta chains were confirmed in vitro to be specific for cytomegalovirus antigens. It was suggested by the authors that the approach could potentially be generalized to other disease states and immunological phenotypes. The presence/absence analyses assumed that sequencing depth was roughly uniform across donors, and that assumption may not be true. A further reported finding was that TCR beta sequences accurately predicted the HLA-A and HLA-B alleles for most subjects in the first cohort. According to a later analysis, parvovirus B19, influenza, CMV and Epstein-Barr virus appeared linked to several top co-occurrence clusters. In a later analysis, TCR association rates were found to vary across HLA loci, with the most associated TCRs seen for DRB1 alleles and the fewest for HLA-C alleles. In a later analysis, HLA-associated TCR beta chains were found to be more clonally expanded and to have lower generation probabilities than equally common non-associated chains. A later analysis found that most CMV-associated TCR beta chains appeared HLA-restricted, with HLA associations seemingly driven largely by CMV exposure.

This clone showed up just once. Its cognate antigen has yet to be identified. Qualities for individual bases were not recorded, and no much larger clone is one base off. Library construction relied on the immunoSEQ multiplex PCR assay. A mixture of 60 forward primers for TCR Vbeta segments and 13 reverse primers for TCR Jbeta segments was used in the multiplex PCR. The CDR3 region of rearranged TCR beta genes was amplified from genomic DNA with a multiplex PCR assay. The amplified TCR beta libraries were sequenced on the Illumina HiSeq System as 87-base-pair reads. In the original analysis: In a later analysis, some 80 million unique TCR beta chains were counted across the 500 to 700 repertoires, and around 11 million of these chains were shared by at least two donors. A nearest-neighbor algorithm error-corrected the raw reads and collapsed the reads into unique sequences, merging closely related sequences to remove PCR and sequencing errors. To assign V, D and J gene segments, CDR3 sequences were aligned to IMGT reference sequences. For a sequence to be retained, at least a six-nucleotide match to both a V gene segment and a J gene segment was required. A rearrangement counted as productive if the CDR3 had no stop codons and remained in frame with V and J, and every other rearrangement counted as non-productive. Following IMGT convention, CDR3 was defined as the stretch from the second conserved V-encoded cysteine to the conserved J-encoded phenylalanine. Sequences without an unambiguous match to a single V gene segment were excluded from the earlier analysis of almost 600 of the donors. In an earlier analysis of about 590 of the donors, a V segment was called functional when productive rearrangements were above 56.7%, and segregating when the standard deviation between donors exceeded 5%. A statistical classification framework was built for diagnosing cytomegalovirus status from the catalog of TCR beta chain sequences. In a later analysis, TCR nucleotide sequences were compared against IMGT/GENE-DB human TR gene sequences so that V and J genes could be assigned. The TCRdist pipeline was used in a later analysis to assign CDR3 sequences and most-parsimonious VDJ recombination scenarios. In a later analysis, each TCR beta chain was defined by its CDR3 amino acid sequence together with its V-gene family, and reads lacking a unique V-gene family were excluded. A later analysis removed 550 to 650 highly shared, low-generation-probability nucleotide sequences to deal with suspected cross-contamination and a sequencing artifact. In a later analysis, a clonal expansion index was calculated for each public chain from normalized within-repertoire ranks of inferred template counts. A later analysis computed generation probabilities with a VDJ recombination model fitted to out-of-frame rearrangements, and checked the results against IGoR. In a later analysis, hypergeometric tests were used to score TCR-TCR, TCR-HLA and TCR-CMV co-occurrence, with a repertoire-size bias correction applied to TCR pairs. To estimate false discovery rates, a later analysis permuted the HLA or CMV assignments 20 times. A later analysis grouped co-occurring TCRs with DBSCAN, adding TCRdist sequence similarity when clustering within HLA-allele-positive subsets. Repertoires with fewer than 30,000 or more than 120,000 public chains, plus five repertoires with anomalous nucleotide sharing, were excluded from co-occurrence clustering. Here the immuneACCESS table is served through TCRdb, limited to in-frame sequences with V and J called. Missing clones are a known gap in these copies; in checked studies unresolved V genes cover under half, and the rest lacks a known reason. V, J and clone size derive from that table, while D and trimming were established from the DNA sequence. This sample is represented by about 120,000 clones; approximately 68% of them were singletons. The leading ten clones occupy less than 2% of the sample.

As encoded in the germline V gene (reference sequence), CDR1 is LNHDA while CDR2 is SQIVND. The CDR3 spans 16 residues, from the cysteine through the phenylalanine. The kept DNA is CDR3 alone, 48 bases in frame from the first base. V has 4 bases trimmed and J has 2 bases trimmed; junction bases matching no gene number 5. The cohort consisted of 600 to 700 healthy bone marrow donors. At the time of sampling, all cohort members were nominally healthy, though unrecorded immune exposures were likely present. The donor tested CMV seropositive and was one of the 289 seropositive cohort members. A peripheral blood sample was collected from each donor, and TCR beta sequencing was performed on peripheral blood mononuclear cells. The Qiagen DNeasy Blood Extraction Kit was used to extract genomic DNA from the blood cell samples.

Sequencing input: PBMCs. The receptor was derived from a man aged 25 to 40 in good health and CMV-seropositive. In this chain, TRBV19 is recombined with TRBJ2-3; 11 bases in the middle match TRBD2. The bases are TGTGCCAGTAGTACAAGACTAGCGGGGAACACAGATACGCAGTATTTT. This gives the protein CASSTRLAGNTDTQYF. Beyond the CDR3, the reference TRBV19 and TRBJ2-3 genes provide the residues; the full variable domain reads: DGGITQSPKYLFRKEGQNVTLSCEQNLNHDAMYWYRQDPGQGLRLIYYSQIVNDFQKGDIAEGYSVSREKKESFPLTVTSAQKNPTAFYLCASSTRLAGNTDTQYFGPGTRLTVL.